A selection of T cell receptor beta chains follows, all from one sample in a study of cytomegalovirus exposure and HLA in healthy donors. Generated by immunoSEQ multiplex PCR, the TCRdb table keeps only in-frame clones and is missing some. The data contain about 140,000 clones, 84% of them seen just once; the ten biggest clones take up roughly 1.4%. The sequenced material came from PBMCs. The receptors come from a woman aged 25 to 45 in good health and CMV-seronegative. Each CDR3 is given with its conserved first and last residue. Each record gives: clone size, D gene, J gene, V gene, CDR3 protein, CDR3 DNA. D genes are given only for firm matches. A clone size is listed for some rows: how often the clone was seen (once, few, many), or a class if it is expanded.

once	-	TRBJ2-7	TRBV5-1	CASSLARGPAYEQYF	TGCGCCAGCAGCTTGGCTAGAGGCCCTGCCTACGAGCAGTACTTC
-	-	TRBJ1-6	TRBV5-1	CASSFGTSDNSPLHF	TGCGCCAGCAGCTTCGGGACTTCTGATAATTCACCCCTCCACTTT
-	TRBD1	TRBJ1-6	TRBV2	CASRQMTQGASPLHF	TGTGCCAGCAGGCAGATGACGCAGGGGGCTTCACCCCTCCACTTT
-	TRBD1	TRBJ2-7	TRBV5-1	CASSSFLETGYLEQYF	TGCGCCAGCAGCTCCTTCCTTGAGACAGGGTATCTCGAGCAGTACTTC
once	-	TRBJ2-2	TRBV4-2	CASSQDLWATGELFF	TGTGCCAGCAGCCAAGATCTGTGGGCCACCGGGGAGCTGTTTTTT
once	TRBD1	TRBJ1-4	TRBV5-1	CASSPHRGTNEKLFF	TGCGCCAGCAGCCCTCACAGGGGGACTAATGAAAAACTGTTTTTT
-	-	TRBJ1-1	TRBV7-9	CASSLLETNTEAFF	TGTGCCAGCAGCTTACTGGAGACGAACACTGAAGCTTTCTTT
few	TRBD1	TRBJ2-2	TRBV15	CATSRDGRTGGLNTGELFF	TGTGCCACCAGCAGAGATGGAAGGACAGGGGGCCTGAACACCGGGGAGCTGTTTTTT
-	TRBD2	TRBJ2-7	TRBV6-1	CASSEAGGKGEQYF	TGTGCCAGCAGTGAAGCGGGGGGGAAGGGAGAGCAGTACTTC
-	-	TRBJ1-2	TRBV5-3	CARSGGEGSGYTF	TGTGCCAGAAGCGGGGGGGAGGGTTCTGGCTACACCTTC
-	TRBD1	TRBJ2-2	TRBV9	CASSARQGNTGELFF	TGTGCCAGCAGCGCTAGACAGGGCAACACCGGGGAGCTGTTTTTT
-	TRBD1	TRBJ2-7	TRBV5-1	CASSLDGTVVYEQYF	TGCGCCAGCAGCTTGGATGGGACAGTGGTCTACGAGCAGTACTTC
-	-	TRBJ1-1	TRBV4-1	CASSQKAGSSPEAFF	TGCGCCAGCAGCCAGAAAGCCGGGTCTTCCCCTGAAGCTTTCTTT